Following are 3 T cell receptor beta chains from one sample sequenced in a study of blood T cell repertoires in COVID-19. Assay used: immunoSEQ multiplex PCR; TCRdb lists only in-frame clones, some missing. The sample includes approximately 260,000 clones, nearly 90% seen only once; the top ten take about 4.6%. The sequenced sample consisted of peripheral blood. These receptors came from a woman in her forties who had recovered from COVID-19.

CDR3 nucleotides: TGTGCCAGCAGCCTTACTAGCGGGTGGAACAAAGGGGAGACCCAGTACTTC. Its protein product is CASSLTSGWNKGETQYF. This chain links TRBV7-7 with TRBJ2-5; 9 positions match TRBD2. Trimming cost V 5 bases and J 5 bases; bases outside gene matches: 15. The CDR3 loop spans 17 amino acids. The germline V gene encodes CDR1 SSHAT and CDR2 FNYEAQ (reference sequence).

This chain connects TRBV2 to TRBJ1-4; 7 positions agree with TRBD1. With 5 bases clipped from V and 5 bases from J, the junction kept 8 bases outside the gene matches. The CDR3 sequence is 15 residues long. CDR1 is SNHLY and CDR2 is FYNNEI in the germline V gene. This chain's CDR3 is CASSPTGTANEKLFF. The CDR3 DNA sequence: TGTGCCAGCAGTCCTACCGGGACAGCCAATGAAAAACTGTTTTTT.

The CDR3 DNA reads TGCAGCGTTGTAAGGACCCTGACTAGCGGGAACACAGATACGCAGTATTTT. Its translation is CSVVRTLTSGNTDTQYF. J is TRBJ2-3 and V is TRBV29-1; 11 bases map to TRBD2. After removal of 4 bases from V and 2 bases from J, the junction contained 11 bases not matched to a gene. This CDR3 contains 17 residues. Germline CDR1 SQVTM, CDR2 ANQGSEA.